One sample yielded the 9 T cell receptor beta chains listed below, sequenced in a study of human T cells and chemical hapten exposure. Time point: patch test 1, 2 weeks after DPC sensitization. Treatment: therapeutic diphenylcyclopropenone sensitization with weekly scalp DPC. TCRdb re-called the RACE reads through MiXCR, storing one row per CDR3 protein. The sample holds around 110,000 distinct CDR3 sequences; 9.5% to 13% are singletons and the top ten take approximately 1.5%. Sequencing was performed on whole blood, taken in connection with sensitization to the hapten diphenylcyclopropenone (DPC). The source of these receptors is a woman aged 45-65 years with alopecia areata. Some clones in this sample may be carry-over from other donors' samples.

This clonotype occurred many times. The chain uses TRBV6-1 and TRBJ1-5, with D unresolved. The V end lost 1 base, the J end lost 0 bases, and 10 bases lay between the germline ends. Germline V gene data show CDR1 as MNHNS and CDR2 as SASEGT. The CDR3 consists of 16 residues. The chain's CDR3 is CASSEVLVYSNQPQHF. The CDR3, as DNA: TGTGCCAGCAGTGAAGTATTGGTTTATAGCAATCAGCCCCAGCATTTT.

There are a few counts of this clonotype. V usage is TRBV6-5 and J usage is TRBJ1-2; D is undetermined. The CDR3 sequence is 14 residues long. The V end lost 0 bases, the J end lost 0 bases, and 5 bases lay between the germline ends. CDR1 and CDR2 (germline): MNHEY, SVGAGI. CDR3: CASSYSVANYGYTF. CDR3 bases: TGTGCCAGCAGTTACTCGGTAGCTAACTATGGCTACACCTTC.

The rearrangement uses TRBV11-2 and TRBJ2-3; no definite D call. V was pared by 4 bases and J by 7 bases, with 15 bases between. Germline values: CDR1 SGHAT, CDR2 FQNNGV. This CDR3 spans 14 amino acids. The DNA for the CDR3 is TGTGCCAGCAGCTCCCGTCTCTTGGGAAATACGCAGTATTTT. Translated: CASSSRLLGNTQYF.

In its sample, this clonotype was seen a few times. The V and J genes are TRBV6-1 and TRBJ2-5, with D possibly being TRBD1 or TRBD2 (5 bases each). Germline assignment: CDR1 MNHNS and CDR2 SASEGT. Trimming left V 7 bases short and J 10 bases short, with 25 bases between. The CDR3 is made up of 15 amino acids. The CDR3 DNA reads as TGTGCCAGCACTTCCCCGGGGCGGAGTAGGACGGACCAGTACTTC. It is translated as CASTSPGRSRTDQYF.

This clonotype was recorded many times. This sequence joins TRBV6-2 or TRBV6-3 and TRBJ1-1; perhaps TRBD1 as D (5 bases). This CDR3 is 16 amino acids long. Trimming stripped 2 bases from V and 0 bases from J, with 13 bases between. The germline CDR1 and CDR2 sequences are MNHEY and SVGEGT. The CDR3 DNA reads TGTGCCAGCAGTTACCCCCGCGGGGGGTTGAACACTGAAGCTTTCTTT. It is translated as CASSYPRGGLNTEAFF.

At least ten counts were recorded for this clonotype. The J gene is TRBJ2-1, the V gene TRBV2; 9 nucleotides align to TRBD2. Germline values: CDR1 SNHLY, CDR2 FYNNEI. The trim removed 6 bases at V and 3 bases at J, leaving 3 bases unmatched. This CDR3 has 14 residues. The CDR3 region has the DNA TGTGCCAGCAGCGCGGGAGGGGGCTACAATGAGCAGTTCTTC. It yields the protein CASSAGGGYNEQFF.

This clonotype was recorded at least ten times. CDR3 protein: CAQSNTEAFF. The CDR3, as DNA: TGTGCCCAGTCGAACACTGAAGCTTTCTTT. The V and J genes are TRBV2 and TRBJ1-1; D remains ambiguous. The V end was cut by 11 bases, the J end by 1 base, with 5 bases between. This CDR3 is built from 10 residues. CDR1 SNHLY and CDR2 FYNNEI come from the germline V gene.

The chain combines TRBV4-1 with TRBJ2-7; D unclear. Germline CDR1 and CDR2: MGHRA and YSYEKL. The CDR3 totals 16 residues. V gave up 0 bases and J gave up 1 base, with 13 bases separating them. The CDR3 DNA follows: TGCGCCAGCAGCCAAGAGTTGGCAAGGCAGTCCTACGAGCAGTACTTC. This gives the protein CASSQELARQSYEQYF.

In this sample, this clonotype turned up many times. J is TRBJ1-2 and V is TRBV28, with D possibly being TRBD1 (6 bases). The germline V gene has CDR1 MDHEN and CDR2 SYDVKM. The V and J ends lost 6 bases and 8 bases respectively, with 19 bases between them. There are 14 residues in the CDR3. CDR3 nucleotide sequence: TGTGCCAGCAGCACACAGGGAACCTCGCGGGGCTACACCTTC. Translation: CASSTQGTSRGYTF.